This T cell receptor beta chain comes out of a study of cytomegalovirus exposure and HLA in healthy donors. On this clone itself: What it binds is unknown.

The PCR used 60 Vbeta and 13 Jbeta primers. Assay used: immunoSEQ multiplex PCR; TCRdb lists only in-frame clones, some missing. The sample shows 150,000 or so clones, about 80% of them seen only once. General study findings and limits: A later analysis revealed that TCR association rates differed between HLA loci, peaking at DRB1 and bottoming out at HLA-C. Several of the most significant clusters were apparently associated with common viral pathogens in a later analysis.

After removal of 7 bases from V and 3 bases from J, the junction contained 1 base not matched to a gene. From germline, CDR1 is SNHLY and CDR2 FYNNEI. This CDR3 is 12 amino acids long. V is TRBV2 and J is TRBJ2-5; 8 bases line up with TRBD1. The source material was PBMCs. The receptor's source is a man between 40 and 49 years old in good health and CMV-seropositive. CDR3 nucleotides: TGTGCCAGCAAGACAGGGGAAGAGACCCAGTACTTC. As protein: CASKTGEETQYF.